A selection of T cell receptor beta chains follows, all from one sample in a study of T cell responses to AZD1222 COVID-19 vaccine. Here immunoSEQ multiplex PCR was the method, and the copy in TCRdb shows in-frame clones only, minus some. The repertoire holds just over 95,000 clones, with roughly nine tenths as singletons. Material: peripheral blood, obtained on day 0 of AZD1222 vaccination. These receptors were obtained from an adult in good health. Each CDR3 is given with its conserved first and last residue. Each record gives: V gene, D gene, clone size, J gene, CDR3 DNA, CDR3 protein. A D gene is named only where the DNA matches it firmly. The size field is filled for only some rows; it gives once, few, many or a size class.

V: TRBV2
D: TRBD2
size: NA
J: TRBJ2-5
DNA: TGTGCCAGCAGGACGAGGGAGGGGTACCAAGAGACCCAGTACTTC
CDR3: CASRTREGYQETQYF

V: TRBV6-5
D: NA
size: NA
J: TRBJ2-7
DNA: TGTGCCAGCAGTCGGGACTGGATTTCCTACGAGCAGTACTTC
CDR3: CASSRDWISYEQYF

V: TRBV20-1
D: NA
size: NA
J: TRBJ2-1
DNA: TGCAGCACCCTTGGAATAGAGCAGTTCTTC
CDR3: CSTLGIEQFF

V: TRBV9
D: NA
size: once
J: TRBJ1-5
DNA: TGTGCCAGCAGCGTAGGGCCTAGGGTAGATCAGCCCCAGCATTTT
CDR3: CASSVGPRVDQPQHF

V: TRBV20-1
D: TRBD2
size: NA
J: TRBJ2-1
DNA: TGCAGTGCTAGTTCACTAGCGGGGGGTGAGCAGTTCTTC
CDR3: CSASSLAGGEQFF

V: TRBV4-3
D: NA
size: NA
J: TRBJ1-4
DNA: TGCGCCAGCAGCCATGCCGCCGGGACTATTGCAACTAATGAAAAACTGTTTTTT
CDR3: CASSHAAGTIATNEKLFF

V: TRBV24-1
D: TRBD1
size: NA
J: TRBJ1-2
DNA: TGTGCCACCCGACCCCGACAGGGTAATGGCTACACCTTC
CDR3: CATRPRQGNGYTF

V: TRBV28
D: TRBD1
size: NA
J: TRBJ1-4
DNA: TGTGCCAGCAGTGCATACAGGGGGCGATTAGATGAAAAACTGTTTTTT
CDR3: CASSAYRGRLDEKLFF

V: TRBV10-3
D: NA
size: NA
J: TRBJ2-2
DNA: TGTGCCATCAGTGGACAGCCAACCGGGGAGCTGTTTTTT
CDR3: CAISGQPTGELFF

V: TRBV4-1
D: NA
size: few
J: TRBJ2-7
DNA: TGCGCCAGCAGCCCCTATGGGAGGGGGCTCTACGAGCAGTACTTC
CDR3: CASSPYGRGLYEQYF

V: TRBV28
D: NA
size: NA
J: TRBJ1-4
DNA: TGTGCCAGCAGTTCAGGGGAGGGCCCCTTTGAAAAACTGTTTTTT
CDR3: CASSSGEGPFEKLFF

V: TRBV19
D: TRBD1
size: NA
J: TRBJ1-6
DNA: TGTGCCAGCGGGACAGGGGAGGATTCACCCCTCCACTTT
CDR3: CASGTGEDSPLHF

V: TRBV7-9
D: NA
size: NA
J: TRBJ1-2
DNA: TGTGCCAGCAGCCTCCTCATGGACCAGCAGCCAGGCTACACCTTC
CDR3: CASSLLMDQQPGYTF

V: TRBV4-3
D: NA
size: NA
J: TRBJ1-6
DNA: TGCGCCAGCAGCCAAGATTTCAGCTCCTATAATTCACCCCTCCACTTT
CDR3: CASSQDFSSYNSPLHF

V: TRBV29-1
D: NA
size: NA
J: TRBJ2-5
DNA: TGCAGCGTTTTTGGTGCGGGAGAGACCCAGTACTTC
CDR3: CSVFGAGETQYF

V: TRBV19
D: NA
size: NA
J: TRBJ1-4
DNA: TGTGCCAGTACCATGTTGTCAGGGGATGAAAAACTGTTTTTT
CDR3: CASTMLSGDEKLFF

V: TRBV9
D: TRBD1
size: NA
J: TRBJ1-2
DNA: TGTGCCAGCAGCGCGGGACAGGGTTTCTTTGGCTACACCTTC
CDR3: CASSAGQGFFGYTF

V: TRBV5-1
D: NA
size: NA
J: TRBJ1-6
DNA: TGCGCCAGCAGCGGAACTGGCGACCTCCACTTT
CDR3: CASSGTGDLHF

V: TRBV18
D: NA
size: few
J: TRBJ1-1
DNA: TGTGCCAGCTCACCGACTCGTAGCAACACTGAAGCTTTCTTT
CDR3: CASSPTRSNTEAFF

V: TRBV4-1
D: NA
size: NA
J: TRBJ1-6
DNA: TGCGCCAGCAGCCAATTGATGGGGGGATACTATAATTCACCCCTCCACTTT
CDR3: CASSQLMGGYYNSPLHF

V: TRBV2
D: NA
size: NA
J: TRBJ1-2
DNA: TGTGCCAGCAGTCCCGACTATGGCTACACCTTC
CDR3: CASSPDYGYTF

V: TRBV13
D: NA
size: NA
J: TRBJ1-3
DNA: TGTGCCAGCAGCACGCATGGAAACACCATATATTTT
CDR3: CASSTHGNTIYF

V: TRBV10-2
D: NA
size: NA
J: TRBJ1-1
DNA: TGCGCCAGCAGTCACCGGGACGGTGAAGCTTTCTTT
CDR3: CASSHRDGEAFF

V: TRBV6-2/TRBV6-3
D: NA
size: NA
J: TRBJ1-5
DNA: TGTGCCAGCAGTTACTTCGCGACAGTCAATCAGCCCCAGCATTTT
CDR3: CASSYFATVNQPQHF

V: TRBV12-5
D: NA
size: NA
J: TRBJ2-7
DNA: TGTGCTAGTGCCCTGAGGGGGGGCGGTTTGGAGCAGTACTTC
CDR3: CASALRGGGLEQYF